This T cell receptor (beta chain) originates from a study of molecular identifiers for immune sequencing clone quantification. Study outcomes and limitations: Jurkat TCR RNA that was spiked in from one cell was reportedly detectable among one million naive cells.

Note on this clonotype: The antigen is not known.

Bulk TCR libraries used previously described methods and listed TCR primers. TCRdb analysed the PCR reads with MiXCR anew, one entry per CDR3 protein. The sample has fewer than 100,000 distinct CDR3 sequences, roughly 23% seen once. RNA fractions of 10%, 30% or 50% and about 18,000 to 1,000,000 sorted cells were the source of naive CD8 libraries. Germline V lookup: CDR1 SGHDT, CDR2 YYEEEE. The ends lost 2 bases at V and 1 base at J; junction bases unmatched: 3. The CDR3 covers 15 residues. The chain couples TRBV5-6 to TRBJ2-7, with 10 nucleotides matching TRBD2. The TCR originated in a human donor in good health. Some libraries in this study had Jurkat cell RNA spiked in. The specimen sequenced was naive CD8+ T cells from blood, with Jurkat cell RNA spiked in. Subset described: FACS-sorted CD8+CD4-CCR7+CD45RA+ naive T cells. The CDR3 DNA reads as TGTGCCAGCAGCTTAGGACTAGCGGATTCCTACGAGCAGTACTTC. Amino acids: CASSLGLADSYEQYF.